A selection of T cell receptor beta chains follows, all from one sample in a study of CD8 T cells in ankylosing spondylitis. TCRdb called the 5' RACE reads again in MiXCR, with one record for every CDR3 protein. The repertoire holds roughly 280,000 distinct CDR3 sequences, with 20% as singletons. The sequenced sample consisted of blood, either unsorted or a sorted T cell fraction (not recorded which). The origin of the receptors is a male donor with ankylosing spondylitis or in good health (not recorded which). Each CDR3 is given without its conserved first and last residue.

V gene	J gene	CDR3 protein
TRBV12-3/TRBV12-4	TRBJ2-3	ASSLDLSPGDTQY
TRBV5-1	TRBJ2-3	ASSSSRTQY
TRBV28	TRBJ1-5	VSRPGTLAQPQH
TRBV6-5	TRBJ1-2	ASSYLGTVNYGYT
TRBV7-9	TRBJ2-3	ASSDLEFSY
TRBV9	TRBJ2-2	ASSVAGGAGELF
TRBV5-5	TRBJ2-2	ASSHSPGQGRTGELF
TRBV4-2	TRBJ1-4	ASSQDGRGYNEKLF
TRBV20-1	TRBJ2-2	SAPREPGELF
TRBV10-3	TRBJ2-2	AINPGVGTGELF
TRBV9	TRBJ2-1	ASSVEAGTSDPEQF
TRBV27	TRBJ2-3	ASSLLGAGVGDTQY
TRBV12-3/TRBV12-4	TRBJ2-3	ASSLVGNGADTQY
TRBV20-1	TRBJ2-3	SAPTSGRATDTQY
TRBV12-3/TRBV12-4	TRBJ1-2	ASSLAGGAGFGYT
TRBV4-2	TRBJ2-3	ASSQVGGGGVTDTQY
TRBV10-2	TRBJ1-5	ASSELTQGFLQPQH